A selection of T cell receptor beta chains follows, all from one sample in a study of blood T cell repertoires in COVID-19. Generated by immunoSEQ multiplex PCR, the TCRdb table keeps only in-frame clones and is missing some. The sample has about 130,000 clones, 86% seen once. The material sequenced was peripheral blood. The receptors here all came from a human donor in a cohort sampled during active COVID-19. CDR3s include the opening cysteine and the closing phenylalanine or tryptophan. D genes are given only for firm matches. The size of a clone is reported for some rows only, either as once, few or many, or as a class for expanded clones.

abundance: once; j_gene: TRBJ2-3; v_gene: TRBV30; d_gene: NA; CDR3nt: TGTGCCTGGAGTGCCCACTATCGGTCGGGGAATAGCACAGATACGCAGTATTTT; CDR3aa: CAWSAHYRSGNSTDTQYF
abundance: NA; j_gene: TRBJ2-5; v_gene: TRBV5-6; d_gene: NA; CDR3nt: TGTGCCAGCAGCTTAATCGGGAGTGGGGAGACCCAGTACTTC; CDR3aa: CASSLIGSGETQYF
abundance: NA; j_gene: TRBJ1-1; v_gene: TRBV4-3; d_gene: TRBD1; CDR3nt: TGCGCCAGCAGCCAAGATTCCCCTACAGGGGAAGACACTGAAGCTTTCTTT; CDR3aa: CASSQDSPTGEDTEAFF
abundance: NA; j_gene: TRBJ1-1; v_gene: TRBV18; d_gene: NA; CDR3nt: TGTGCCAGCTCACCACCAGCCGGTCAGAACACTGAAGCTTTCTTT; CDR3aa: CASSPPAGQNTEAFF
abundance: NA; j_gene: TRBJ2-1; v_gene: TRBV5-1; d_gene: TRBD2; CDR3nt: TGCGCCAGCAGCAAGGGACTAGCCGCGAATGAGCAGTTCTTC; CDR3aa: CASSKGLAANEQFF
abundance: NA; j_gene: TRBJ2-7; v_gene: TRBV28; d_gene: NA; CDR3nt: TGTGCCAGCGGAGGGGACTCCTACGAGCAGTACTTC; CDR3aa: CASGGDSYEQYF
abundance: NA; j_gene: TRBJ2-7; v_gene: TRBV10-2; d_gene: NA; CDR3nt: TGCGCCAGCAGTGAGGGTAGTTCATACGAGCAGTACTTC; CDR3aa: CASSEGSSYEQYF
abundance: NA; j_gene: TRBJ2-1; v_gene: TRBV4-1; d_gene: NA; CDR3nt: TGCGCCAGCAGCCAAGGCCGTGGTGGGATGGGGGCATCCCCCCGCAATGAGCAGTTCTTC; CDR3aa: CASSQGRGGMGASPRNEQFF
abundance: NA; j_gene: TRBJ1-2; v_gene: TRBV5-1; d_gene: TRBD1; CDR3nt: TGCGCCAGCAGCATTTCGGGGACAGGAAAAAACTATGGCTACACCTTC; CDR3aa: CASSISGTGKNYGYTF
abundance: NA; j_gene: TRBJ2-7; v_gene: TRBV28; d_gene: TRBD2; CDR3nt: TGTGCCAGCAGTTTATGGACTAGCGGTAAGAACGAGCAGTACTTC; CDR3aa: CASSLWTSGKNEQYF
abundance: NA; j_gene: TRBJ2-2; v_gene: TRBV11-2; d_gene: NA; CDR3nt: TGTGCCAGCAGCTTAGACTACACCGGGGAGCTGTTTTTT; CDR3aa: CASSLDYTGELFF
abundance: NA; j_gene: TRBJ2-2; v_gene: TRBV5-1; d_gene: TRBD2; CDR3nt: TGCGCCAGCAGCTTGGAGTTAGGGCTAGCGGGAATCCGCACCGGGGAGCTGTTTTTT; CDR3aa: CASSLELGLAGIRTGELFF
abundance: many; j_gene: TRBJ2-7; v_gene: TRBV6-5; d_gene: NA; CDR3nt: TGTGCCAGCAGTACAGGTGCCTCCTACGAGCAGTACTTC; CDR3aa: CASSTGASYEQYF
abundance: NA; j_gene: TRBJ2-4; v_gene: TRBV28; d_gene: NA; CDR3nt: TGTGCCAGCAGTTTGCAGGGGGCCAAAAACATTCAGTACTTC; CDR3aa: CASSLQGAKNIQYF
abundance: medium-sized; j_gene: TRBJ1-5; v_gene: TRBV7-6; d_gene: TRBD1; CDR3nt: TGTGCCAGCAGCATCGGACAGGGCCAGCCCCAGCATTTT; CDR3aa: CASSIGQGQPQHF
abundance: NA; j_gene: TRBJ1-5; v_gene: TRBV3-1/TRBV3-2; d_gene: NA; CDR3nt: TGTGCCAGCAGCCAGAGGGGGGGGCGAACCCTTAATCAGCCCCAGCATTTT; CDR3aa: CASSQRGGRTLNQPQHF
abundance: once; j_gene: TRBJ1-3; v_gene: TRBV7-6; d_gene: NA; CDR3nt: TGTGCCAGCAGCTTAACAGGGCCCCACGACACCATATATTTT; CDR3aa: CASSLTGPHDTIYF
abundance: NA; j_gene: TRBJ2-5; v_gene: TRBV3-1/TRBV3-2; d_gene: TRBD1; CDR3nt: TGTGCCAGCAGTCGTGGACAGGGAAGGGAGACCCAGTACTTC; CDR3aa: CASSRGQGRETQYF